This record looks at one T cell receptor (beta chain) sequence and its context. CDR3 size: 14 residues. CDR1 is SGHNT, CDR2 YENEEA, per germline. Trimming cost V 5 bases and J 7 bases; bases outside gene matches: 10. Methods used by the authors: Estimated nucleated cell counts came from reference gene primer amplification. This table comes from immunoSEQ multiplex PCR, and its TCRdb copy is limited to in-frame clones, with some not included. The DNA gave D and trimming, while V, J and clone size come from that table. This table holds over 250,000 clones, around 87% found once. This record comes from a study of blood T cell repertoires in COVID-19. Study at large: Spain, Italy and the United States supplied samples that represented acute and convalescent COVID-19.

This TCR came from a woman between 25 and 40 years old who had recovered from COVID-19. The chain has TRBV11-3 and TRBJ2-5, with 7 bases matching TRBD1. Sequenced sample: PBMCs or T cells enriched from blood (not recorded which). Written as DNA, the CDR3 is TGTGCCAGCAGCCCGGGACAGACCCCAGGGACCCAGTACTTC. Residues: CASSPGQTPGTQYF.